This T cell receptor (beta chain) emerged from a study of OX40 agonist ivuxolimab in advanced cancers. At the level of the whole study: Ivuxolimab was a fully human IgG2 agonistic monoclonal antibody targeting the costimulatory receptor OX40 (CD134). Among the roughly 52 dose-escalation patients, about 19 had hepatocellular carcinoma, approximately 15 melanoma, 9 renal cell carcinoma and 9 head and neck cancer. Prior anti-PD-1, anti-PD-L1 or anti-CTLA-4 therapy was permitted, and 30% to 45% of dose-escalation patients had received checkpoint inhibitors. Intravenous ivuxolimab was administered to patients every 2 weeks at six dose levels: 0.01, 0.1, 0.3, 1.5, 3 and 10 mg/kg. Three dose-escalation patients achieved partial responses, one with hepatocellular carcinoma and two with cutaneous melanoma. A male proportion of approximately 83% and a mean age of 60 years, ranging from 23 to 79, were recorded for the dose-escalation cohort. The point of sequencing TCRbeta in the periphery was to test whether ivuxolimab changed TCR sequence diversity and drove clonal T-cell expansion. The monotherapy dose-escalation portion (N ≈ 52 patients) of the phase I ivuxolimab trial is reported in the paper.

Patients with autoimmune disease history or receiving systemic immunosuppression were excluded from the trial. Peripheral blood for TCR sequencing was drawn from every dose cohort at baseline, at cycle 4 day 1 and at cycle 7 day 1. Samples came from an open-label, multicenter, first-in-human phase I dose-escalation trial of ivuxolimab. Adults with locally advanced or metastatic melanoma, renal cell carcinoma, hepatocellular carcinoma or head and neck squamous cell carcinoma were enrolled in the trial. Before TCR sequencing, CD4+ T cells and CD8+ T cells were sorted from peripheral blood as separate populations. To note about this clone: Which antigen it targets is not known. The sample holds no much larger clone one base away, and base qualities are not on file.

The research as a whole found: The antigen specificity of the peripheral T cells that underwent clonal expansion was not determined. Low levels of normalized T-cell clonal expansion were also shown by some nonresponding patients. On average, CD8+ T cells showed more expanded clones than CD4+ T cells after ivuxolimab. At doses of 0.1 to 3.0 mg/kg, clonal expansion of both CD4+ and CD8+ T cells in blood was seen between baseline and week 6. In the 0.1-3.0 mg/kg groups, partial responders had among the lowest normalized peripheral clonal expansion, particularly in CD8+ T cells.

From V the trimming removes 5 bases and from J it removes 1 base, while the gene matches leave 4 bases of the junction unaccounted for. Reading the germline V gene gives CDR1 SGHTA and CDR2 FQGTGA. The CDR3 sequence holds 16 residues, the cysteine and phenylalanine included. This entry keeps only the CDR3 DNA: 48 bases, framed from base 1. Genomic DNA was isolated from the sorted cells so that the TCRbeta CDR3 region could be sequenced. TCRbeta CDR3 regions were sequenced using the immunoSEQ Assay. As stored in TCRdb, this immuneACCESS dataset retains in-frame rearrangements with V and J assigned. A fraction of the clones does not appear; measured against another copy, unresolved V genes explain less than half of the discrepancy, and the remainder lacks a known reason. The sample has tens of thousands of clones on record, 90% to 95% of them singletons. The ten largest clones add up to approximately 0.7% of the sample.

The source material was CD4+ or CD8+ T cells sorted from blood, sampled in a trial of the OX40 agonist ivuxolimab. The chain uses TRBV7-3 and TRBJ2-3; 12 middle bases align to TRBD2. The clonotype was recovered from an adult with an advanced solid tumor such as melanoma, head and neck, liver or kidney cancer. The nucleotide sequence is TGTGCCAGCAGCCCCCGACTAGCGGGGGGCACAGATACGCAGTATTTT. This codes for CASSPRLAGGTDTQYF.